This TCR beta chain was identified during a study of shared clonotypes between healthy human individuals. Using ten immunoSEQ deep assay plates, investigators sequenced unsorted PBMC DNA. Profiled with immunoSEQ multiplex PCR; TCRdb holds only in-frame clones, not every one. The data hold roughly 510,000 clones, with 60% to 80% observed a single time. The CDR3 extends over 14 amino acids. Germline V gene data show CDR1 as MNHEY and CDR2 as SVGAGI. Trimming cost V 4 bases and J 2 bases; bases outside gene matches: 4. Without sorting, samples used about 90 million PBMCs for genomic DNA. The receptor was isolated from a woman in her thirties or forties in good health. Some clones in this sample may be carry-over from other donors' samples. V usage is TRBV6-5 and J usage is TRBJ2-7; TRBD1 matches at 8 bases. The sample consisted of PBMCs. CDR3 amino acids: CASSSDRAPYEQYF. CDR3 nucleotides: TGTGCCAGCAGTTCGGACAGGGCTCCCTACGAGCAGTACTTC.